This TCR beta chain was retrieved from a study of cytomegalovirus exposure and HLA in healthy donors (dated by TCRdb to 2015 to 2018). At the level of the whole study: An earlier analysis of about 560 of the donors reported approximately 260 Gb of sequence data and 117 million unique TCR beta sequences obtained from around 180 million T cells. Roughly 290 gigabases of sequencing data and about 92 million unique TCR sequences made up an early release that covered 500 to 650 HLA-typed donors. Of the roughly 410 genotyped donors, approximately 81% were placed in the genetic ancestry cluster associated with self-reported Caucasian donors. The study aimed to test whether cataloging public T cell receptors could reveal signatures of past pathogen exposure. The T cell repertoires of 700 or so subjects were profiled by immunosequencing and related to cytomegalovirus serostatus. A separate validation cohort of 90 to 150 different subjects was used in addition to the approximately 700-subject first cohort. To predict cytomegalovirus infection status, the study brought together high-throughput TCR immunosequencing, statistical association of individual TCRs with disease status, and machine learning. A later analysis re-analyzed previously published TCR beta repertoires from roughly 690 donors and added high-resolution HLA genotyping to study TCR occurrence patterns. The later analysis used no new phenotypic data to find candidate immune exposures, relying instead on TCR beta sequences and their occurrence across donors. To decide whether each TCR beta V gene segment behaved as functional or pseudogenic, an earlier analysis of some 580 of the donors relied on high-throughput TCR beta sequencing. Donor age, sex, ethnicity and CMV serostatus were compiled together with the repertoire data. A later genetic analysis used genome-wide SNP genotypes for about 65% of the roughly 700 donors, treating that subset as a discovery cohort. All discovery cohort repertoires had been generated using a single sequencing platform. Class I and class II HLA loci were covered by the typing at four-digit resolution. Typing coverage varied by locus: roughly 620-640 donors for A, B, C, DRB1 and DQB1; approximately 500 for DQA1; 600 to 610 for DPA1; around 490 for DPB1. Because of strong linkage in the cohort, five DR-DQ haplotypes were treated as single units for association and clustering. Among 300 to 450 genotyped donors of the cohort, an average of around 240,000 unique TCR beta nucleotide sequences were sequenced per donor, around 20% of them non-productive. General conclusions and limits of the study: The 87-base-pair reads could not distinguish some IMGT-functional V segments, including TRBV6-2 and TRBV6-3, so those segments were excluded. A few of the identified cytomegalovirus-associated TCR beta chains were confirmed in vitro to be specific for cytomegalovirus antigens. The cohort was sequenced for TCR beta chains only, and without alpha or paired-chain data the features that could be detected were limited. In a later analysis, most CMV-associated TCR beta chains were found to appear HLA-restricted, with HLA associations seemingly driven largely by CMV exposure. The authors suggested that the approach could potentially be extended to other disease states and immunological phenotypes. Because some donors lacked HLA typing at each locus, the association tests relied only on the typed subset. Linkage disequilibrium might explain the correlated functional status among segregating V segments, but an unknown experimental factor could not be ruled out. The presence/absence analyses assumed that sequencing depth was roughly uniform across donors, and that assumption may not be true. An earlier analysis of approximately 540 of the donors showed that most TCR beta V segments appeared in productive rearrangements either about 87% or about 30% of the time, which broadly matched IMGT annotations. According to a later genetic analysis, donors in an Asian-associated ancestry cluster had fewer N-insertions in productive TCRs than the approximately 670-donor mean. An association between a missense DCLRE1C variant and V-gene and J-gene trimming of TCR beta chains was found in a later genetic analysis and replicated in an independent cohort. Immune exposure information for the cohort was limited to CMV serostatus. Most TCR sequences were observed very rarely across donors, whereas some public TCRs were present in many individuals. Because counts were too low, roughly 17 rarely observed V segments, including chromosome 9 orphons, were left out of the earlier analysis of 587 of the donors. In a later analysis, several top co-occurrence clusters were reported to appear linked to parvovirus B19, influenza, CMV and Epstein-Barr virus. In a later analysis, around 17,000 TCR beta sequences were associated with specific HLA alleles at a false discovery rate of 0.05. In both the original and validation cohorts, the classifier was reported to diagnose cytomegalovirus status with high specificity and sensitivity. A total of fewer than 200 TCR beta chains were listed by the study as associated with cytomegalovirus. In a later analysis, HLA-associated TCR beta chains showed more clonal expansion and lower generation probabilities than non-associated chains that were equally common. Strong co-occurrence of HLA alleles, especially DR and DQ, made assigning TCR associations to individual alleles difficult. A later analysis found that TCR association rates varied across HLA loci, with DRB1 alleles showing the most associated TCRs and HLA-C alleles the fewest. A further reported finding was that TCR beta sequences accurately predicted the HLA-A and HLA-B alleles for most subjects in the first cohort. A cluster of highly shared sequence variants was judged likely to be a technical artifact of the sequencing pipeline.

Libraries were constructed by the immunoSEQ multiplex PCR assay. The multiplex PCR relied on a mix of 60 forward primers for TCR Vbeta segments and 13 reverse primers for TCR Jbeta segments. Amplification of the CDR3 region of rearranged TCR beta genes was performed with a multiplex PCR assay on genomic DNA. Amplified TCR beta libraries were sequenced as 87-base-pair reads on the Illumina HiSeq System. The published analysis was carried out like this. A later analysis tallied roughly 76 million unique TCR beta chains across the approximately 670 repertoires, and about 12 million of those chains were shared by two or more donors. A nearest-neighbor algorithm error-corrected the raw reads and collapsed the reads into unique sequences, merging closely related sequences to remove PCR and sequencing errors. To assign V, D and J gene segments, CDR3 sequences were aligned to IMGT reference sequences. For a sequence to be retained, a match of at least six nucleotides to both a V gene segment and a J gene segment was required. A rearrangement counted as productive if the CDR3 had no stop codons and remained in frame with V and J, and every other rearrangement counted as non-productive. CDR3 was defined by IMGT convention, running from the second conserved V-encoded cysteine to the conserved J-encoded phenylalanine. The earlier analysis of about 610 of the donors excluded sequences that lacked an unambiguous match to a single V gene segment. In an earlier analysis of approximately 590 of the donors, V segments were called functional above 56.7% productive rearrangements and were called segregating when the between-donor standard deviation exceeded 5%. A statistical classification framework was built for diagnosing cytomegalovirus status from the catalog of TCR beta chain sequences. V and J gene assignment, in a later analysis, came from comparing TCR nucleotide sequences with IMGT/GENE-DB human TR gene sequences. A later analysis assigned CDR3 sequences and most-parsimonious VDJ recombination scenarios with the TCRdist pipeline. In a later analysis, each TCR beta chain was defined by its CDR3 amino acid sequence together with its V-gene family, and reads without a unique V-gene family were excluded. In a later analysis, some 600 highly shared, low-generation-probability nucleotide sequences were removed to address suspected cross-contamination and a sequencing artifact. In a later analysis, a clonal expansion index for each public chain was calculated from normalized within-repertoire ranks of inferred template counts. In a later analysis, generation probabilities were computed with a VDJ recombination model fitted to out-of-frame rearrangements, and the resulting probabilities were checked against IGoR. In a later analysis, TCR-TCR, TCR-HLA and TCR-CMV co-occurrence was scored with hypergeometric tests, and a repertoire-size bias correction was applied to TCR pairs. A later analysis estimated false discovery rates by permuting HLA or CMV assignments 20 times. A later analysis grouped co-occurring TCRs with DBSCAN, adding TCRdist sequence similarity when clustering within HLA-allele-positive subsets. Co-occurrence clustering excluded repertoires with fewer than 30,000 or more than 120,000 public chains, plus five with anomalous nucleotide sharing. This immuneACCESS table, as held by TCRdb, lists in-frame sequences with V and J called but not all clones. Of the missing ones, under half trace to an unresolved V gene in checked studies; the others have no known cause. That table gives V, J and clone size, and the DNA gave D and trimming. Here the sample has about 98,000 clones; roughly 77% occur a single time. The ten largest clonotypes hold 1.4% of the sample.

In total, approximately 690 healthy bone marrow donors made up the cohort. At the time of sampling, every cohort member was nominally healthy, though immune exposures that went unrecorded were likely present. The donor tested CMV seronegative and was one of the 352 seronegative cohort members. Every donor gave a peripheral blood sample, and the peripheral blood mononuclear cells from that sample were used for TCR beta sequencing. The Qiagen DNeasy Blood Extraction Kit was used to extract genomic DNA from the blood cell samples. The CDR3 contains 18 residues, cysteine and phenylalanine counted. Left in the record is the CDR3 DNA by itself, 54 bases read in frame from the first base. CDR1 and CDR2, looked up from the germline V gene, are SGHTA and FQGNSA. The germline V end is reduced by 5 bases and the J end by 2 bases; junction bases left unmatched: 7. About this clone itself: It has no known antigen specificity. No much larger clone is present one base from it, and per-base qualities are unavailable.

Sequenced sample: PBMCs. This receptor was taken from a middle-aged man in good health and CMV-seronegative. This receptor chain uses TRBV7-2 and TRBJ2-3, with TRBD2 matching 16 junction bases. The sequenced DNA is TGTGCCAGCAGCCCGGGGACTAGCGGGGGGGCCGCCACAGATACGCAGTATTTT. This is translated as CASSPGTSGGAATDTQYF.